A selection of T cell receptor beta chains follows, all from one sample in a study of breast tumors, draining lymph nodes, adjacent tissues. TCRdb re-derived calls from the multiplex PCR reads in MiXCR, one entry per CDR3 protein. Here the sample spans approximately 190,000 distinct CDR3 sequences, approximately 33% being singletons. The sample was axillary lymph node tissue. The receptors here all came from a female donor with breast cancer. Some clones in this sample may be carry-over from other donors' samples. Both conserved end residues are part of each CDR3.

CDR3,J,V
CASSLDLAHTEAFF,TRBJ1-1,TRBV13
CASSYIHDTQYF,TRBJ2-3,TRBV13
CASSPLHREFLLANVLTF,TRBJ2-6,TRBV9
CASSPLMGRQNEQYF,TRBJ2-7,TRBV10-2
CASSFGTGGSYEQYF,TRBJ2-7,TRBV7-8
CASSQRDGQETQYF,TRBJ2-5,TRBV6-2/TRBV6-3
CAWSVQGDTIYF,TRBJ1-3,TRBV30
CASSYSGLAGGTGELFF,TRBJ2-2,TRBV6-5
CASSYGQPVSGNTIYF,TRBJ1-3,TRBV6-5
CASSSPPGRASGTDTQYF,TRBJ2-3,TRBV3-1
CATSRDWAGGDYGYTF,TRBJ1-2,TRBV15
CASSFEAGAGNTIYF,TRBJ1-3,TRBV5-1
CASSELSGEGYTF,TRBJ1-2,TRBV10-2
CASLTGGGNTEAFF,TRBJ1-1,TRBV6-5
CASSQAQGTAKNIQYF,TRBJ2-4,TRBV6-1
CSARQGGQYEQFF,TRBJ2-1,TRBV20-1
CSARARTGVNTGELFF,TRBJ2-2,TRBV20-1
CASTQGARGLSSEKLFF,TRBJ1-4,TRBV28
CASSSSDGGGNEKLFF,TRBJ1-4,TRBV5-1
CASSLGRGGGGYTF,TRBJ1-2,TRBV11-2
CSAPGQGVGEQFF,TRBJ2-1,TRBV20-1
CASSLEVLLTNEQFF,TRBJ2-1,TRBV7-8
CSARDYGLLNTEAFF,TRBJ1-1,TRBV20-1
CASSFYGRVNNEQFF,TRBJ2-1,TRBV5-6
CSARKGTSGNTIYF,TRBJ1-3,TRBV20-1
CASSMQREWYTF,TRBJ1-2,TRBV19
CASTPFPGRGNTDTQYF,TRBJ2-3,TRBV9
CASSEADSPDTQYF,TRBJ2-3,TRBV10-1